This record looks at one T cell receptor beta chain sequence and its context. Using its own MiXCR run on the reads, TCRdb lists one record per CDR3 protein. The sample contains approximately 290,000 distinct CDR3 sequences, about 23% of which appear only once. This sample is drawn from a study of T cell repertoires in cytomegalovirus infection. Germline-derived CDR1 and CDR2 are SQVTM and ANQGSEA. The V and J ends lost 5 bases and 3 bases, in that order; junction bases with no gene match: 9. This CDR3 is built from 14 residues. The chain carries TRBV29-1 and TRBJ2-7; TRBD1 aligns across 8 bases. The clonotype comes from a human donor in good health (CMV status not recorded). Some clones in this sample may be carry-over from other donors' samples. Sequencing was carried out using PBMCs. The CDR3 reads CSVRLGQGHYEQYF. The CDR3, as DNA: TGCAGCGTTCGCCTAGGACAGGGCCACTACGAGCAGTACTTC.